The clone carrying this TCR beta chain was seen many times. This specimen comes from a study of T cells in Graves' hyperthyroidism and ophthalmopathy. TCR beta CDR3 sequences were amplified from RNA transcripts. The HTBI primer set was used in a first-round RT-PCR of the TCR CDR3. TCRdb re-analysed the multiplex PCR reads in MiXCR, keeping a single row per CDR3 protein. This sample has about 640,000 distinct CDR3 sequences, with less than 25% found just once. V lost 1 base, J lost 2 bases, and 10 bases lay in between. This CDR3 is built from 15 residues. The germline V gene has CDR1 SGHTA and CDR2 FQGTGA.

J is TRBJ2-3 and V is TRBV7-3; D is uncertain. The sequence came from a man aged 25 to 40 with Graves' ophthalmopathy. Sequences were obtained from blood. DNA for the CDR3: TGTGCCAGCAGCTTAAATCACATTAACACAGATACGCAGTATTTT. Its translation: CASSLNHINTDTQYF.